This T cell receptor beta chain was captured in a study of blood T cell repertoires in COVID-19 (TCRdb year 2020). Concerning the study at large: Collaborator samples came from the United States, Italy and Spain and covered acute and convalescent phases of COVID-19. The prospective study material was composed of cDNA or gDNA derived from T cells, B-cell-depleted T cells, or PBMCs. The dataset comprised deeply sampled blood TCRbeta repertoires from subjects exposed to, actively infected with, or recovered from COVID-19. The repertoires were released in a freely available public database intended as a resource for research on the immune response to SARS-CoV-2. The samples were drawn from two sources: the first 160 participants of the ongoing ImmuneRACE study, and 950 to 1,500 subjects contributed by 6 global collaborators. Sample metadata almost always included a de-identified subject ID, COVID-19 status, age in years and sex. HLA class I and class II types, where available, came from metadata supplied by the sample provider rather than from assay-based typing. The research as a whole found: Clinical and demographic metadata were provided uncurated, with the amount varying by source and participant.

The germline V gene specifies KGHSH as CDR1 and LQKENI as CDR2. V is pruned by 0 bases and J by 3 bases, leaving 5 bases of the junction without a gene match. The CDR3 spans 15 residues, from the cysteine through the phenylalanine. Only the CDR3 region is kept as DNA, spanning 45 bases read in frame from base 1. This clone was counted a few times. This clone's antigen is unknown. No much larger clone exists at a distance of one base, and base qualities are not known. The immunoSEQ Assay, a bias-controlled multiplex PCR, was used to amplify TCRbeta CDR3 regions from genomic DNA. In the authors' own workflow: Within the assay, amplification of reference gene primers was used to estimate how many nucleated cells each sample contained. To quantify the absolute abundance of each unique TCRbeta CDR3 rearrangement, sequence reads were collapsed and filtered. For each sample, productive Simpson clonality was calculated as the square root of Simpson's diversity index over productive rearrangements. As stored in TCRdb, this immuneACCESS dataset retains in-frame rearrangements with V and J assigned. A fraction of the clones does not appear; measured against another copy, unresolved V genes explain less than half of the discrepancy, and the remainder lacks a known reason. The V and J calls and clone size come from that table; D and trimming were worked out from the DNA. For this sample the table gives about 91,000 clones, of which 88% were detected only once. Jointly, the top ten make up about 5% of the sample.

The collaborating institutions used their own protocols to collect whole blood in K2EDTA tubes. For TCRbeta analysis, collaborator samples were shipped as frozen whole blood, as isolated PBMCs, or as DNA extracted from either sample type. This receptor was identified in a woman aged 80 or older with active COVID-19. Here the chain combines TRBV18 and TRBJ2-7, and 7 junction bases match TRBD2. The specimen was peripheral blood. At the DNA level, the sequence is TGTGCCAGCTCACCACCTGGCGGGAGCTTCTACGAGCAGTACTTC. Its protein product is CASSPPGGSFYEQYF. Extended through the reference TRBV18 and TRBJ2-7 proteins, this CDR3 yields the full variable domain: NAGVMQNPRHLVRRRGQEARLRCSPMKGHSHVYWYRQLPEEGLKFMVYLQKENIIDESGMPKERFSAEFPKEGPSILRIQQVVRGDSAAYFCASSPPGGSFYEQYFGPGTRLTVT.